The sample holds many counts of the clone carrying this T cell receptor (beta chain). Its matching antigen is unknown. The data were obtained in a study of T cell repertoires in cytomegalovirus infection. Study summary: Public TCR beta signatures were indicative of both CMV infection and a matching HLA type.

TCRdb processed the reads anew with MiXCR; each CDR3 protein has one entry. The sample lists about 180,000 distinct CDR3 sequences; over 13% were seen once. Study results and limitations: Across the ex vivo response, the dominant clonotypes were HLA-C-restricted CMV-specific TCR beta clonotypes. Cumulative frequency of public TCR beta families picked out carriers of CMV plus the relevant HLA.

The specimen sequenced was PBMCs. This clonotype was obtained from a human donor in good health (CMV status not recorded). Some clones in this sample may be carry-over from other donors' samples.

DNA for the CDR3: TGTGCCAGTAGTCCTAGGACAGGCCACACCTACGAGCAGTACTTC. Its translation is CASSPRTGHTYEQYF. This chain uses TRBV19 with TRBJ2-7, with TRBD1 identical over 7 bases. CDR3 length: 15 residues. Germline V lookup: CDR1 LNHDA, CDR2 SQIVND (reference sequence). The junction had 9 bases not matched to a gene; V was cut back by 5 bases and J by 2 bases. Full variable domain (remainder filled in from reference TRBV19 and TRBJ2-7): DGGITQSPKYLFRKEGQNVTLSCEQNLNHDAMYWYRQDPGQGLRLIYYSQIVNDFQKGDIAEGYSVSREKKESFPLTVTSAQKNPTAFYLCASSPRTGHTYEQYFGPGTRLTVT.